The source of this T cell receptor (beta chain) is a study of blood T cell repertoires in COVID-19. The protocol was immunoSEQ multiplex PCR, while the TCRdb copy is restricted to in-frame clones and leaves out a portion. The sample contains approximately 270,000 clones, approximately 85% of which appear only once. J gave up 4 bases and V 2 bases, and 7 bases lay outside the gene matches. Germline-derived CDR1 and CDR2 are PRHDT and FYEKMQ (reference sequence). CDR3 size: 15 residues. The sequenced material came from PBMCs or T cells enriched from blood (not recorded which). This receptor was taken from a woman aged 45-65 years who had recovered from COVID-19. The chain employs TRBV13 and TRBJ2-7; TRBD2 matches at 8 bases. The CDR3 DNA sequence: TGTGCCAGCAGCTTAAGCTTAGCGGGGAGGTACGAGCAGTACTTC. Translating gives CASSLSLAGRYEQYF.